These 21 T cell receptor beta chains were sequenced from one sample in a study of cytomegalovirus exposure and HLA in healthy donors. Use of 60 Vbeta and 13 Jbeta primers characterized the PCR. Using immunoSEQ multiplex PCR, the repertoire was profiled, and TCRdb retains in-frame clones only, with some absent. The sample includes about 130,000 clones, around 80% of them seen just once. Sequencing input: PBMCs. These TCRs come from a man aged 45-60 years in good health and CMV-seronegative.

V usage is TRBV2 and J usage is TRBJ1-1; D remains ambiguous. CDR1 and CDR2 (germline): SNHLY, FYNNEI. This CDR3 has 13 amino acids. The germline V and J ends were trimmed by 5 bases and 1 base, with 8 bases remaining between them. CDR3 loop: CASSSTPNTEAFF. Here the CDR3 DNA reads TGTGCCAGCAGTTCAACACCGAACACTGAAGCTTTCTTT.

V is TRBV11-2 and J is TRBJ1-2; a weak D match, TRBD1 (5 bases). Trimming stripped 3 bases from V and 8 bases from J, with 13 bases between. CDR3 size: 13 residues. Germline-derived CDR1 and CDR2 are SGHAT and FQNNGV. The CDR3 sequence: CASSLEGMGGYTF. For the CDR3, the DNA is TGTGCCAGCAGCTTGGAGGGGATGGGAGGCTACACCTTC. The complete variable domain, with remaining parts taken from reference TRBV11-2 and TRBJ1-2, reads EAGVAQSPRYKIIEKRQSVAFWCNPISGHATLYWYQQILGQGPKLLIQFQNNGVVDDSQLPKDRFSAERLKGVDSTLKIQPAKLEDSAVYLCASSLEGMGGYTFGSGTRLTVV.

The rearrangement joins TRBV9 to TRBJ1-1; TRBD1 is a possible D gene (6 bases). Trimming left V 3 bases short and J 7 bases short, with 19 bases between. This CDR3 spans 15 amino acids. Germline CDR1 SGDLS, CDR2 YYNGEE. As DNA, the CDR3 is TGTGCCAGCAGCGAGATGCCGGGACAAGGGATTGAAGCTTTCTTT. Its translation is CASSEMPGQGIEAFF.

About this clone itself: The sample has other DNA sequences that encode this CDR3 too. CDR3 region: CASSVGDRLNTEAFF. The CDR3 coding sequence is TGTGCCAGCAGCGTAGGGGACAGGCTGAACACTGAAGCTTTCTTT. The chain uses TRBV9 and TRBJ1-1, with 8 nucleotides matching TRBD1. The CDR3 loop spans 15 amino acids. Looked up from germline, CDR1 is SGDLS and CDR2 is YYNGEE. V gave up 0 bases and J gave up 0 bases; unmatched junction bases: 1. Full variable domain (missing parts from reference TRBV9 and TRBJ1-1): DSGVTQTPKHLITATGQRVTLRCSPRSGDLSVYWYQQSLDQGLQFLIQYYNGEERAKGNILERFSAQQFPDLHSELNLSSLELGDSALYFCASSVGDRLNTEAFFGQGTRLTVV.

V and J are TRBV4-2 and TRBJ2-4, with a weak D call TRBD2 (6 bases). CDR1 and CDR2 from the germline V gene are LGHNA and YNFKEQ. V was trimmed by 3 bases and J by 1 base, leaving 16 bases between them. This CDR3 is 17 amino acids long. CDR3: CASSHELGEEAKNIQYF. The CDR3 region has the DNA TGTGCCAGCAGCCATGAGCTGGGGGAGGAGGCCAAAAACATTCAGTACTTC.

This rearrangement joins TRBV7-3 to TRBJ2-7; D may be TRBD2 (6 bases). Trimming shortened V by 3 bases and J by 2 bases, and 8 bases separated the two germline ends. Germline V gene sequence: CDR1 SGHTA, CDR2 FQGTGA. The CDR3 contains 13 residues. CDR3 sequence reads: CASSLGGTYEQYF. The DNA of the CDR3 is TGTGCCAGCAGCTTGGGGGGTACCTACGAGCAGTACTTC. Using reference TRBV7-3 and TRBJ2-7 for the parts outside the CDR3, the full variable domain is GAGVSQTPSNKVTEKGKYVELRCDPISGHTALYWYRQSLGQGPEFLIYFQGTGAADDSGLPNDRFFAVRPEGSVSTLKIQRTERGDSAVYLCASSLGGTYEQYFGPGTRLTVT.

The J gene is TRBJ2-1, the V gene TRBV19, with 11 bases aligning to TRBD2. The CDR3 has 15 amino acids. V was pared by 4 bases and J by 10 bases, with 9 bases of the junction left unmatched. In germline, CDR1 is LNHDA, CDR2 SQIVND (reference sequence). The CDR3 here is CASSTALLAGEEQFF. CDR3 sequence (DNA): TGTGCCAGTAGTACCGCCCTACTAGCGGGGGAAGAGCAGTTCTTC.

For the CDR3, the DNA is TGCGCCAGCAGCTTGGATGACAGGTGGAACACTGAAGCTTTCTTT. Translated: CASSLDDRWNTEAFF. The chain uses TRBV5-1 and TRBJ1-1, with a possible D match to TRBD1 (6 bases). V lost 0 bases to trimming and J lost 1 base, with 10 bases between them. The CDR3 is 15 residues long. Germline V gene sequence: CDR1 SGHRS, CDR2 YFSETQ.

The genes are TRBV6-6 and TRBJ2-7; the match to TRBD2 covers 10 bases. V shed 5 bases and J 6 bases; nucleotides not matched to a gene: 7. This CDR3 has 14 residues. CDR1 MNHNY and CDR2 SVGAGI come from the germline V gene (reference sequence). CDR3 loop: CASSRSGGVREQYF. Here the CDR3 DNA reads TGTGCCAGCAGTCGAAGCGGGGGGGTACGCGAGCAGTACTTC.

The CDR3 spells CASSLSGASYNEQFF. In nucleotides, the CDR3 is TGTGCCAGCAGTTTATCCGGTGCGTCCTACAATGAGCAGTTCTTC. This rearrangement joins TRBV27 to TRBJ2-1; D gene unclear. The CDR3 is 15 amino acids. Looked up from germline, CDR1 is MNHEY and CDR2 is SMNVEV (reference sequence). The germline V and J ends were trimmed by 0 bases and 1 base, with 7 bases remaining between them.

V and J are TRBV4-1 and TRBJ1-6; D unclear. CDR3 length: 17 residues. V lost 1 base and J lost 9, with 19 bases in between. CDR1 is MGHRA and CDR2 is YSYEKL in the germline V gene. DNA for the CDR3: TGCGCCAGCAGCCAAGTTGGCCCCAACCACGGGTCTTCACCCCTCCACTTT. This codes for CASSQVGPNHGSSPLHF.

V and J are TRBV2 and TRBJ2-5, with 9 positions matching TRBD2. The CDR3 loop spans 15 amino acids. Trimming cost V 2 bases and J 4 bases; bases outside gene matches: 5. CDR1 and CDR2 (germline): SNHLY, FYNNEI. The CDR3 here is CASSERRGGLETQYF. CDR3 bases: TGTGCCAGCAGTGAAAGGCGGGGGGGCCTAGAGACCCAGTACTTC.

This chain connects TRBV11-2 to TRBJ1-1; D is unclear. Trimming removed 3 bases at V and 0 bases at J, with 8 bases between. Germline V gene lookup returns CDR1 SGHAT and CDR2 FQNNGV. The CDR3 is 14 residues long. The CDR3 is CASSFIGLNTEAFF. The CDR3 DNA reads TGTGCCAGCAGCTTTATCGGGTTGAACACTGAAGCTTTCTTT.

Only a few counts were recorded for this clone. J is TRBJ1-3 and V is TRBV6-6, with a possible D match to TRBD1 (5 bases). This CDR3 region has 14 residues. Germline values: CDR1 MNHNY, CDR2 SVGAGI (reference sequence). The V and J ends lost 6 bases and 0 bases respectively, with 9 bases between them. The chain's CDR3 is CASRDTGSGNTIYF. CDR3 nucleotides: TGTGCCAGCAGGGACACCGGCTCTGGAAACACCATATATTTT.

This sequence joins TRBV4-2 and TRBJ1-2; D not resolved. The germline V gene has CDR1 LGHNA and CDR2 YNFKEQ. This CDR3 contains 13 residues. V was pared by 3 bases and J by 8 bases, with 13 bases between. CDR3 DNA sequence: TGTGCCAGCAGCCAGGAGGGTTTCGGGGGCTACACCTTC. It yields the protein CASSQEGFGGYTF.

J is TRBJ2-7 and V is TRBV11-2, with D possibly matching TRBD2 (6 bases). The germline gives CDR1 SGHAT, CDR2 FQNNGV. The length of the CDR3 is 12 residues. The germline V and J ends were trimmed by 4 bases and 4 bases, with 8 bases remaining between them. The CDR3 DNA follows: TGTGCCAGCAGCTCAAGCGGGTACGAGCAGTACTTC. Translation: CASSSSGYEQYF.

This clone has only one observation. The V gene is TRBV29-1, the J gene TRBJ1-1, with no clear D. This CDR3 is built from 11 residues. Germline V gene data show CDR1 as SQVTM and CDR2 as ANQGSEA. Between the trimmed V and J ends, which lost 3 bases and 5 bases, there was a span of 7 bases. CDR3 amino acids: CSVDARTEAFF. The CDR3 region has the DNA TGCAGCGTTGACGCCAGGACTGAAGCTTTCTTT. The full variable domain, in which reference TRBV29-1 and TRBJ1-1 provide the parts outside the CDR3, is SAVISQKPSRDICQRGTSLTIQCQVDSQVTMMFWYRQQPGQSLTLIATANQGSEATYESGFVIDKFPISRPNLTFSTLTVSNMSPEDSSIYLCSVDARTEAFFGQGTRLTVV.

The V call is TRBV5-1, the J call TRBJ1-4; possible D gene TRBD1, 5 bases. Between the trimmed V and J ends, which lost 4 bases and 7 bases, there was a span of 14 bases. CDR3 size: 14 residues. Per germline, CDR1 SGHRS and CDR2 YFSETQ. CDR3 nucleotides: TGCGCCAGCAGCCCTGGACGGGGGGGTGAAAAACTGTTTTTT. The encoded protein is CASSPGRGGEKLFF.

V gene TRBV10-3 combines with J gene TRBJ1-1; 7 bases are shared with TRBD1. J gave up 1 base and V 6 bases, and 5 bases lay outside the gene matches. The CDR3 runs 14 residues. The germline V gene encodes CDR1 ENHRY and CDR2 SYGVKD. In nucleotides, the CDR3 is TGTGCCATCAGGGGGACAGAGGAGAACACTGAAGCTTTCTTT. Protein: CAIRGTEENTEAFF.

This clone is a singleton in its sample. The chain is built from TRBV5-1 and TRBJ2-3; 10 bases are a match to TRBD2. Germline V CDR1 and CDR2: SGHRS, YFSETQ. After removal of 4 bases from V and 3 bases from J, the junction contained 8 bases not matched to a gene. This CDR3 is built from 16 residues. The CDR3 DNA sequence: TGCGCCAGCAGCCCTAAAACTAGCGGGGTTACAGATACGCAGTATTTT. Its translation: CASSPKTSGVTDTQYF.

This chain joins TRBV29-1 and TRBJ1-5; 8 bases fit TRBD1. V lost 6 bases and J lost 1; bases outside the gene matches: 2. The germline V gene has CDR1 SQVTM and CDR2 ANQGSEA. The CDR3 covers 13 residues. CDR3 sequence: CSVGTGSNQPQHF. CDR3 coding DNA: TGCAGCGTCGGGACAGGAAGCAATCAGCCCCAGCATTTT.